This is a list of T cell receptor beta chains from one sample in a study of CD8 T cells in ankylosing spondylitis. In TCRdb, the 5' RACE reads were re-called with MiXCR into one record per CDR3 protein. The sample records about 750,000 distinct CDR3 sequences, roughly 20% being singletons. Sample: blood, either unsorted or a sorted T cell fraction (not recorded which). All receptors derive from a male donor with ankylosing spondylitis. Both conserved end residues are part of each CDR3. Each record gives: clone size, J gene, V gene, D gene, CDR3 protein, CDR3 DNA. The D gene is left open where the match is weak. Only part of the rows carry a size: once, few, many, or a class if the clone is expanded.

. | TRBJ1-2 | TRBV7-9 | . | CASSLSGRENYGYTF | TGTGCCAGCAGCTTATCAGGCAGGGAAAACTATGGCTACACCTTC
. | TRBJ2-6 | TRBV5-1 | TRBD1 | CASSFWDRDNSGANVLTF | TGCGCCAGCAGCTTCTGGGACAGGGACAACTCTGGGGCCAACGTCCTGACTTTC
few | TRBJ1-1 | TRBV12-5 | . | CASGLEQNTEAFF | TGTGCTAGTGGTTTGGAACAGAACACTGAAGCTTTCTTT
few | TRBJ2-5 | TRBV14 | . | CASSQVRPQGETQYF | TGTGCCAGCAGCCAAGTACGTCCCCAGGGAGAGACCCAGTACTTC
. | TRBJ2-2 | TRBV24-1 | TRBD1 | CATSDVTGATGELFF | TGTGCCACCAGTGATGTGACAGGGGCGACCGGGGAGCTGTTTTTT
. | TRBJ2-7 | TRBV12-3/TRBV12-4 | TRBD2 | CASSLVAGLGEQYF | TGTGCCAGCAGTCTAGTAGCGGGTCTAGGGGAGCAGTACTTC
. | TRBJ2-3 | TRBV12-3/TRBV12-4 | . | CASSLVTGSFTDTQYF | TGTGCCAGCAGCTTGGTCACGGGGTCCTTCACAGATACGCAGTATTTT
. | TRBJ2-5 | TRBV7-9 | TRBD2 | CASSSLAGPTGAQYF | TGTGCCAGCAGCTCCTTAGCGGGCCCAACCGGGGCCCAGTACTTC
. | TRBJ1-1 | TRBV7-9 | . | CASSLVPGYEAFF | TGTGCCAGCAGCTTAGTTCCGGGATATGAAGCTTTCTTT
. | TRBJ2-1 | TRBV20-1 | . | CSAKDYNEQFF | TGCAGTGCTAAGGACTACAATGAGCAGTTCTTC
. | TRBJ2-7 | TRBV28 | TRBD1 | CASTGGIEQYF | TGTGCCAGCACAGGGGGCATCGAGCAGTACTTC
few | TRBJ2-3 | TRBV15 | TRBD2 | CATSRGGSAGLTDTQYF | TGTGCCACCAGCAGAGGAGGGTCAGCGGGGCTCACAGATACGCAGTATTTT
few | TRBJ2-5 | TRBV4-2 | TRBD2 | CASSQEAWSSGEQETQYF | TGTGCCAGCAGCCAAGAGGCTTGGTCTAGCGGGGAACAAGAGACCCAGTACTTC
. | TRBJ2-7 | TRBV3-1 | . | CASSQADQYYEQYF | TGTGCCAGCAGCCAAGCGGACCAATACTACGAGCAGTACTTC
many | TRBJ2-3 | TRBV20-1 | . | CSALGPSDTQYF | TGCAGTGCCCTAGGGCCTAGCGATACGCAGTATTTT
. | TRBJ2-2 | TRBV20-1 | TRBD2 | CSARSQLSGSNTGELFF | TGCAGTGCTAGATCCCAATTAAGCGGGAGTAACACCGGGGAGCTGTTTTTT
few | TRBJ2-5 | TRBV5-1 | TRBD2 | CASSAPGGSRQETQYF | TGCGCCAGCAGCGCCCCGGGGGGTTCCCGTCAAGAGACCCAGTACTTC
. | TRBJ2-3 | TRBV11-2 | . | CASSPKSGVRTDTQYF | TGTGCCAGCAGCCCCAAGAGTGGGGTTAGGACAGATACGCAGTATTTT
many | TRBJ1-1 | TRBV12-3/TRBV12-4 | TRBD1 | CASSWRGGVNTEAFF | TGTGCCAGCAGTTGGAGAGGGGGCGTGAACACTGAAGCTTTCTTT
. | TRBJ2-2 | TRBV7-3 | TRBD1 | CASSSPQGAKAGELFF | TGTGCCAGCAGCTCGCCACAGGGGGCTAAGGCCGGGGAGCTGTTTTTT
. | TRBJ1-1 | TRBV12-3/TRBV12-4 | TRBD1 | CATQGVQGVGEAFF | TGTGCCACCCAGGGGGTCCAGGGAGTTGGTGAAGCTTTCTTT
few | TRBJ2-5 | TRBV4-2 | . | CASSQSGQLETQYF | TGTGCCAGCAGCCAATCGGGGCAGCTTGAGACCCAGTACTTC
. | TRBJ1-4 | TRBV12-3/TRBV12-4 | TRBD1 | CASRRADRVSEKLFF | TGTGCCAGCAGGCGCGCAGACAGGGTTAGCGAAAAACTGTTTTTT
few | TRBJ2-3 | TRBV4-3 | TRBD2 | CASSLSRPASGMADTQYF | TGCGCCAGCAGCCTTTCCCGGCCGGCTAGCGGGATGGCAGATACGCAGTATTTT
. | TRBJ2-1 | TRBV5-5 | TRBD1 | CASSLEWLRTGGSNEQFF | TGTGCCAGCAGCTTGGAGTGGTTAAGGACAGGGGGCTCCAATGAGCAGTTCTTC
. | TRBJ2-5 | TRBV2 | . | CASSRDQKETQYF | TGTGCCAGCAGTCGGGACCAAAAAGAGACCCAGTACTTC
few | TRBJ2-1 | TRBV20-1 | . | CSVNLEGSTIQNNEQFF | TGCAGTGTTAACCTGGAGGGTTCGACAATTCAAAACAATGAGCAGTTCTTC